Listed here are 14 T cell receptor beta chains from one sample, sequenced in a study of T cells expressing NK-cell markers. Following a re-call of the 5' RACE reads, TCRdb has one entry per CDR3 protein and lacks DNA. The clone table shows some 390,000 distinct CDR3 sequences, with the ten largest holding around 10%. Sequenced: blood T cells: a sorted CD56 or NKG2C T cell subset, CD4+ or CD8+ T cells, or bulk PBMC T cells (not recorded which). Receptors were obtained from a woman aged 50 to 60 in good health.

The rearrangement links TRBV27 to TRBJ2-1. This CDR3 region has 13 residues. Germline V gives CDR1 MNHEY, CDR2 SMNVEV (reference sequence). CDR3 protein: CASTNGVYNEQFF.

The chain carries TRBV3-1 and TRBJ2-1; lacking DNA, the TRBD1 call made by TCRdb goes unchecked. Germline V lookup: CDR1 LGHDT, CDR2 YNNKEL (reference sequence). There are 17 residues in the CDR3. CDR3 sequence reads: CASSRLGQGFSYNEQFF.

The V gene is TRBV20-1, the J gene TRBJ1-6. Germline-derived CDR1 and CDR2 are DFQATT and SNEGSKA (reference sequence). CDR3 length equals 12 residues. CDR3 region: CSARDGVSPLHF.

This chain connects TRBV7-6 to TRBJ1-5. Germline CDR1 reads SGHVS; CDR2 reads FNYEAQ. There are 14 residues in the CDR3. CDR3 in amino acids: CASSLAASNQPQHF.

CDR3 sequence reads: CASSRSTSGVPSEQYF. The chain joins TRBV27 to TRBJ2-7; no DNA is available, so the TRBD2 call from TCRdb remains unchecked. Looked up from germline, CDR1 is MNHEY and CDR2 is SMNVEV (reference sequence). CDR3 size: 16 residues.

The rearrangement uses TRBV20-1 and TRBJ1-1. The V gene's germline CDR1 is DFQATT and CDR2 SNEGSKA (reference sequence). The CDR3 consists of 11 residues. This chain's CDR3 is CSAGSNTEAFF.

This rearrangement joins TRBV5-8 to TRBJ2-6; TCRdb returns TRBD2, unconfirmable since there is no DNA. The CDR3 contains 19 residues. Looked up from germline, CDR1 is SGHTS and CDR2 is YDEGEE. The CDR3 here is CASSLGGLAGPSGANVLTF.

The chain has TRBV20-1 and TRBJ2-5; TCRdb selects TRBD1, and the lack of DNA leaves this call unchecked. CDR3 length equals 16 residues. The germline V gene encodes CDR1 DFQATT and CDR2 SNEGSKA (reference sequence). This CDR3 reads CSAAPVRGGGQETQYF.

The V call is TRBV12-3 or TRBV12-4, the J call TRBJ2-1; TCRdb returns TRBD2, unconfirmable since there is no DNA. The length of the CDR3 is 15 residues. CDR3 sequence: CASSLAGLGTDEQFF.

This chain uses TRBV20-1 with TRBJ1-1. The length of the CDR3 is 15 residues. The germline gives CDR1 DFQATT, CDR2 SNEGSKA (reference sequence). CDR3 sequence reads: CSARSSFVQNTEAFF.

J is TRBJ2-5 and V is TRBV11-2; absent DNA, TCRdb's TRBD1 call cannot be checked. The germline CDR1 and CDR2 sequences are SGHAT and FQNNGV. The CDR3 is 12 residues long. The CDR3 region is CASSSTPGPSYF.

The chain couples TRBV24-1 to TRBJ2-2; TCRdb names TRBD1, which stays unverified in the absence of DNA. Germline-derived CDR1 and CDR2 are KGHDR and SFDVKD. The CDR3 covers 17 residues. CDR3 protein: CATSDNLLGVKAGELFF.

This chain joins TRBV5-1 and TRBJ2-1; the TRBD1 assignment by TCRdb is unverifiable without DNA. The CDR3 covers 13 residues. Germline assignment: CDR1 SGHRS and CDR2 YFSETQ. The CDR3 region is CASSPLRRDEQFF.

The chain uses TRBV15 and TRBJ2-3; TCRdb's assignment of TRBD2 cannot be checked, as there is no DNA. Germline loops: CDR1 LNHNV, CDR2 YYDKDF (reference sequence). The CDR3 has 15 amino acids. CDR3 sequence reads: CATSREKMREDTQYF.